This TCR beta chain came from a study of human T cells and chemical hapten exposure. General study findings and limits: In the PT1 data, expanded TCR counts showed a positive correlation with patch test score. Sensitizing to DPC left TCRs with a frequency above 1 in 1000 unaltered.

Authors' processing steps: Between about 23,224 and 750,000 TCRs appeared in each sample, and the median stood at 95,638. TCRdb redid the calling of the RACE reads with MiXCR, one entry per CDR3 protein. None of the V and J calls come from the authors' own analysis; TCRdb made them. The data show some 84,000 distinct CDR3 sequences, with over 9.5% seen just once and around 5% held by the top ten. This clonotype has ten or more counts. Its antigen is undetermined. J lost 5 bases, V lost 6 bases, and 9 bases had no gene match. Germline CDR1 and CDR2: DFQATT and SNEGSKA (reference sequence). This CDR3 has 14 residues. Time point described: patch test 2, 6 weeks after DPC sensitization. Treatment given: therapeutic diphenylcyclopropenone sensitization with weekly scalp DPC. Blood draws came before every patch-test application.

This TCR derives from a woman between 45 and 65 years old with alopecia areata. Some clones in this sample may be carry-over from other donors' samples. V is TRBV20-1 and J is TRBJ2-5; 10 positions agree with TRBD2. The sample in question was whole blood, obtained in connection with sensitization to the hapten diphenylcyclopropenone (DPC). The CDR3 nucleotides read TGCAGTGCGGGAGCGGGAGGGCTATATGAGACCCAGTACTTC. Its translation: CSAGAGGLYETQYF.